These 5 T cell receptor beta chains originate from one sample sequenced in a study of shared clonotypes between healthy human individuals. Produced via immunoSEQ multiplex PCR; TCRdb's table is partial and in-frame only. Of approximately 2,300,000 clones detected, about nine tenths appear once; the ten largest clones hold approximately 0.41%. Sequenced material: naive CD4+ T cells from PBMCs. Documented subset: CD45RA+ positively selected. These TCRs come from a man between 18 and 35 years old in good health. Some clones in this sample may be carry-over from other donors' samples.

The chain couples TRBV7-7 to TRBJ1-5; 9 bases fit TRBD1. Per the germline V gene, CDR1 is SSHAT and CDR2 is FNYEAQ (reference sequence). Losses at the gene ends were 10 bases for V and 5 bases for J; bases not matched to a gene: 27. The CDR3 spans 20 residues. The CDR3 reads CATNPGQGVGAGRGDQPQHF. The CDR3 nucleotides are TGTGCCACCAATCCGGGACAGGGTGTCGGTGCCGGCCGGGGGGATCAGCCCCAGCATTTT.

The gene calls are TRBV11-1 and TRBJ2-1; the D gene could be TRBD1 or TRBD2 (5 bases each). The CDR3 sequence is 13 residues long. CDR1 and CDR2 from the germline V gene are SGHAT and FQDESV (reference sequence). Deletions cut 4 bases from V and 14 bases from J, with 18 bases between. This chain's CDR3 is CASSSYTGRSEFF. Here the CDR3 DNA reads TGTGCCAGCAGCTCTTACACGGGACGGAGCGAGTTCTTC.

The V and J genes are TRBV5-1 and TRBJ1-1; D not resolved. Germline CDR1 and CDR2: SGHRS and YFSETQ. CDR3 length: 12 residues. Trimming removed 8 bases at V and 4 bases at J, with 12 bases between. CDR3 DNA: TGCGCCAGTACTGACCTGACCACTGAAGCTTTCTTT. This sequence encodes CASTDLTTEAFF.

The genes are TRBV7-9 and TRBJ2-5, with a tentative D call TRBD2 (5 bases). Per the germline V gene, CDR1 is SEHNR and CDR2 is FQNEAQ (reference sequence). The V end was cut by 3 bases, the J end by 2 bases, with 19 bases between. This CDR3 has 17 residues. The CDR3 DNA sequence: TGTGCCAGCAGCTTTCTAACGACCGGGAAAGATCAAGAGACCCAGTACTTC. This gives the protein CASSFLTTGKDQETQYF.

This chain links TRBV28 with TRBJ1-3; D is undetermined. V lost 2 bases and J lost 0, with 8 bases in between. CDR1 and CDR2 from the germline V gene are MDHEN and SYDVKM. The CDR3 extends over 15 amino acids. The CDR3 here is CASSLATISGNTIYF. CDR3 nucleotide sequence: TGTGCCAGCAGTTTAGCCACAATCTCTGGAAACACCATATATTTT. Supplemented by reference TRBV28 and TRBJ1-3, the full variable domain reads DVKVTQSSRYLVKRTGEKVFLECVQDMDHENMFWYRQDPGLGLRLIYFSYDVKMKEKGDIPEGYSVSREKKERFSLILESASTNQTSMYLCASSLATISGNTIYFGEGSWLTVV.